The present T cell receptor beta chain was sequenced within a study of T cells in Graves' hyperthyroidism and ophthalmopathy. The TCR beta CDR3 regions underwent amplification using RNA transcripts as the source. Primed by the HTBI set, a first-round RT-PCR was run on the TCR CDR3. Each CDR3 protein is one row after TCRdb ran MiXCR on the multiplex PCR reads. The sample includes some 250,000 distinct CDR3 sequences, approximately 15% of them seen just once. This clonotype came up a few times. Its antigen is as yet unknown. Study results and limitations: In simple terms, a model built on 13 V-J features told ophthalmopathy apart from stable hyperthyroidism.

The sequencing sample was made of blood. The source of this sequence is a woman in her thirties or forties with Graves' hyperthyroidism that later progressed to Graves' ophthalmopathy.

This CDR3 is CSAPSVGGEAFF. Written as DNA, the CDR3 is TGCAGTGCGCCGAGCGTCGGGGGTGAAGCTTTCTTT. The V and J genes are TRBV20-1 and TRBJ1-1; maybe TRBD1 (5 bases). Germline V gene sequence: CDR1 DFQATT, CDR2 SNEGSKA (reference sequence). Trimming removed 6 bases from V and 7 bases from J, with 15 bases in between. The CDR3 is 12 residues long.